This entry is about one TCR beta chain. What it binds is unknown. These data are taken from a study of shared clonotypes between healthy human individuals. Notes on the study in general: Only blood samples were collected, and tissue repertoires likely differ.

About 90 million PBMCs were counted before genomic DNA extraction. The V end was cut by 5 bases, the J end by 7 bases, with 17 bases between. Germline assignment: CDR1 MDHEN and CDR2 SYDVKM. CDR3 length: 14 residues. Over several immunoSEQ plates, each subset's genomic DNA was distributed in even portions. Loaded into unsorted PBMC replicate PCRs was about 0.3 ug DNA, some 27,000 T cell genomes. Profiling relied on immunoSEQ multiplex PCR, and the TCRdb table lists in-frame clones only, not all of them. The sample lists more than 400,000 clones; around 73% were seen once. Sequencing was done on a sample of PBMCs. The TCR originated in a woman aged 40 to 55 in good health. Some clones in this sample may be carry-over from other donors' samples. V is TRBV28 and J is TRBJ1-2; possible D gene TRBD1, 6 bases. CDR3 region: CASSQSRGEAGYTF. CDR3 bases: TGTGCCAGCAGTCAGTCAAGGGGGGAGGCTGGCTACACCTTC.